The subject of this entry is one T cell receptor (beta chain). The antigen is not known. Repertoires were generated with immunoSEQ multiplex PCR, while TCRdb's copy carries only in-frame clones and drops some. The sample has 7,500 to 9,500 clones; approximately 72% are singletons. V gave up 7 bases and J gave up 5 bases, with 20 bases separating them. The CDR3 spans 16 residues. CDR1 and CDR2 (germline): PRHDT, FYEKMQ (reference sequence). These data belong to a study of chemoradiotherapy in HPV16-positive cancers. Study-level results: Candidate HPV-specific clones and E7-related TCR motifs grew in tumor during treatment. HPV-specific T cells were functionally defined from only two HPV16-positive patients.

The gene calls are TRBV13 and TRBJ2-2, with D possibly being TRBD2 (5 bases). This sample comprised tumor tissue, obtained from a patient who underwent chemoradiotherapy. This TCR was recovered from a human donor with HPV-associated anogenital cancer. CDR3 sequence: CASIQYGGGRTGELFF. DNA for the CDR3: TGTGCCAGCATCCAATATGGCGGAGGCCGGACCGGGGAGCTGTTTTTT.